The T cell receptor beta chain under discussion was sequenced for a study of T cells in Graves' hyperthyroidism and ophthalmopathy. Study at large: Peripheral blood samples were taken at initial diagnosis, prior to any treatment. Study-level results: The model foresaw ophthalmopathy a median around 6.8 months prior to onset. Blood samples included most of the expanded thyroid clonotypes exceeding 0.001.

About this clonotype itself: The antigen is unknown.

Under 3 months was the duration of disease in ophthalmopathy patients, who also had a Clinical Activity Score of at least 3 and a NOSPECS grade of at least 4. Deletions cut 5 bases from V and 2 bases from J, with 14 bases between. Germline assignment: CDR1 SGDLS and CDR2 YYNGEE. The CDR3 has 14 amino acids. Amplification of TCR beta CDR3 regions used RNA as the template. Researchers ran a first-round RT-PCR on the TCR CDR3 using the HTBI primer set. TCRdb reanalysed the multiplex PCR reads using MiXCR and keeps one entry per CDR3 protein. The profile shows about 640,000 distinct CDR3 sequences, 20% of them singletons.

Sample: blood. This receptor was taken from a man between 25 and 39 years old with Graves' ophthalmopathy. The J gene is TRBJ2-7, the V gene TRBV9, with a weak D call TRBD2 (5 bases). The CDR3 loop reads CASRVRTGAYEQYF. The CDR3 DNA follows: TGTGCCAGCAGGGTACGGACTGGGGCCTACGAGCAGTACTTC.